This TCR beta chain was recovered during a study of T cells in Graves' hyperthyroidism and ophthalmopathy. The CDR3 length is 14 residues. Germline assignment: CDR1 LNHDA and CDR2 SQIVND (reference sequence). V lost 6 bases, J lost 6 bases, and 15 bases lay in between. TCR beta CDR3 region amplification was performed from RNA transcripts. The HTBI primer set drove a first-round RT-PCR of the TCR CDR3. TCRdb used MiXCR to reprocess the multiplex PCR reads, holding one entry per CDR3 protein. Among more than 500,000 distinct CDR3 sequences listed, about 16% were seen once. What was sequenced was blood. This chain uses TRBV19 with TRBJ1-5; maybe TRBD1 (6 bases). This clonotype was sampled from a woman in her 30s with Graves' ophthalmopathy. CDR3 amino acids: CASRSGAGSQPQHF. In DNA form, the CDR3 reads TGTGCCAGTAGATCGGGGGCAGGGAGTCAGCCCCAGCATTTT.